This T cell receptor beta chain is drawn from a study of T cells expressing NK-cell markers. Overall study: Seven of the eight sequenced donors were classified as HCMV-seropositive, and one was classified as seronegative.

In germline, CDR1 is SGHAT, CDR2 FQNNGV. The CDR3 sequence is 12 residues long. TCRdb reanalyzed the 5' RACE reads, giving one entry per CDR3 protein sequence and no DNA. Found here are about 460,000 distinct CDR3 sequences; the top ten clones hold over 1.3%. The chain carries TRBV11-2 and TRBJ2-1; TCRdb gives TRBD1 as the D gene, but with no DNA this cannot be confirmed. The specimen sequenced was blood T cells: a sorted CD56 or NKG2C T cell subset, CD4+ or CD8+ T cells, or bulk PBMC T cells (not recorded which). This clonotype originated in a woman aged 45-65 years in good health. The CDR3 spells CASSLGGWGQFF.